This is a list of T cell receptor beta chains from one sample in a study of blood T cells in healthy people across ages. TCRdb reprocessed the 5' RACE reads via MiXCR and lists one record per CDR3 protein. This table has over a million distinct CDR3 sequences, approximately 40% appearing once. The sequencing input was blood. These receptors all come from a woman younger than 30 in good health. CDR3s include the opening cysteine and the closing phenylalanine or tryptophan. The order of the fields is clone size, J gene, CDR3 length, D gene, V gene, CDR3 protein, CDR3 DNA. A D gene is named only where the DNA matches it firmly. Not every row has a clone size; where given, it reads once, few, many or a size class.

>.|TRBJ2-7|14|.|TRBV28
CASSRDISPYEQYF
TGTGCCAGCAGCCGGGACATATCACCCTACGAGCAGTACTTC
>.|TRBJ2-5|12|.|TRBV29-1
CSVPGIPNEQYF
TGCAGCGTTCCGGGGATCCCCAATGAGCAGTACTTC
>few|TRBJ2-1|15|.|TRBV12-3/TRBV12-4
CASSPRGVSYNEQFF
TGTGCCAGCAGCCCTCGCGGGGTTTCCTACAATGAGCAGTTCTTC
>few|TRBJ2-1|14|.|TRBV7-8
CASSHDRSNNEQFF
TGTGCCAGCAGCCACGATCGGAGCAACAATGAGCAGTTCTTC
>.|TRBJ1-2|14|.|TRBV7-2
CASSPGISTYGYTF
TGTGCCAGCAGCCCTGGGATTTCCACCTATGGCTACACCTTC
>.|TRBJ1-2|12|.|TRBV25-1
CASSEKAYGYTF
TGTGCCAGCAGTGAGAAAGCCTATGGCTACACCTTC
>.|TRBJ1-2|15|TRBD1|TRBV5-1
CASSEGQGQPYGYTF
TGCGCCAGCAGCGAGGGACAGGGGCAACCCTATGGCTACACCTTC
>.|TRBJ1-1|17|.|TRBV11-2
CASSRLSGRRVDTEAFF
TGTGCCAGCAGCCGGCTCTCAGGGCGGAGGGTGGACACTGAAGCTTTCTTT
>.|TRBJ2-7|17|.|TRBV21-1
CASTKDRGSPSSYEQYF
TGTGCCAGCACAAAAGACAGGGGGTCCCCGAGCTCCTACGAGCAGTACTTC
>.|TRBJ1-2|15|.|TRBV12-3/TRBV12-4
CASSPAPTVIYGYTF
TGTGCCAGCAGCCCCGCCCCGACAGTAATTTATGGCTACACCTTC
>.|TRBJ2-7|14|.|TRBV29-1
CSTIIRKRLNEQYF
TGCAGCACCATTATCCGAAAGAGGTTAAATGAGCAGTACTTC
>many|TRBJ2-1|15|.|TRBV15
CATSRDRGSYNEQFF
TGTGCCACCAGCAGAGATCGGGGTTCCTACAATGAGCAGTTCTTC
>.|TRBJ2-1|15|.|TRBV6-1
CASSWVEAVGNEQFF
TGTGCCAGCAGCTGGGTGGAGGCCGTCGGCAATGAGCAGTTCTTC
>.|TRBJ1-5|14|.|TRBV10-3
CAISAPGENQPQHF
TGTGCCATCAGCGCTCCCGGGGAAAATCAGCCCCAGCATTTT
>.|TRBJ2-5|14|TRBD2|TRBV27
CASSAKAGVETQYF
TGTGCCAGCAGTGCGAAAGCGGGAGTGGAGACCCAGTACTTC
>few|TRBJ2-2|13|TRBD2|TRBV20-1
CSAIAGASGELFF
TGCAGTGCCATAGCGGGAGCGAGCGGGGAGCTGTTTTTT
>few|TRBJ2-3|16|TRBD2|TRBV4-1
CASSQVGTSGTDTQYF
TGCGCCAGCAGCCAAGTCGGGACTAGCGGCACAGATACGCAGTATTTT
>.|TRBJ2-1|13|.|TRBV6-5
CASRRLEISERFF
TGTGCCAGCAGGAGACTAGAGATTTCTGAGCGGTTCTTC
>few|TRBJ2-1|15|TRBD2|TRBV4-1
CASSRPGLASDEQFF
TGCGCCAGCAGCCGCCCGGGACTAGCATCCGATGAGCAGTTCTTC
>few|TRBJ1-2|14|.|TRBV3-1
CASSRDSLAYGYTF
TGTGCCAGCAGCCGGGACTCACTCGCCTATGGCTACACCTTC
>few|TRBJ2-7|20|.|TRBV5-1
CASSFHRGVRSVNPSYEQYF
TGCGCCAGCAGCTTTCATCGAGGAGTTCGGAGCGTTAATCCCTCCTACGAGCAGTACTTC
>.|TRBJ2-3|16|TRBD2|TRBV12-3/TRBV12-4
CASSLTSGAPADTQYF
TGTGCCAGCAGTTTGACTAGCGGGGCTCCGGCAGATACGCAGTATTTT
>few|TRBJ1-2|15|.|TRBV27
CASSFSAGSLDGYTF
TGTGCCAGCAGTTTTTCGGCGGGTAGTTTAGACGGCTACACCTTC
>.|TRBJ2-5|15|TRBD1|TRBV7-9
CASSSGQGGQETQYF
TGTGCCAGCAGCTCGGGACAGGGGGGTCAAGAGACCCAGTACTTC
>.|TRBJ2-6|18|TRBD2|TRBV7-2
CASSLTASGSSGATVLTF
TGTGCCAGCAGCTTAACCGCTAGCGGAAGCTCTGGGGCCACCGTCCTGACTTTC
>.|TRBJ2-1|15|.|TRBV12-3/TRBV12-4
CASSEHRFLLSEQFF
TGTGCCAGCAGTGAACACAGGTTTTTGCTTAGTGAGCAGTTCTTC
>few|TRBJ1-5|14|.|TRBV28
CASSLMDHNQPQHF
TGTGCCAGCAGTTTGATGGACCACAATCAGCCCCAGCATTTT
>.|TRBJ1-6|13|.|TRBV2
CASSGGGRSPLHF
TGTGCCAGCAGTGGGGGAGGGAGGTCACCCCTCCACTTT
>.|TRBJ2-4|17|.|TRBV5-1
CASSLWAPGLAKNIQYF
TGCGCCAGCAGCTTGTGGGCTCCAGGGTTAGCCAAAAACATTCAGTACTTC
>.|TRBJ1-2|14|.|TRBV6-5
CASSTRRGAYGYTF
TGTGCCAGCAGTACCCGCCGGGGGGCCTATGGCTACACCTTC
>.|TRBJ2-3|14|TRBD2|TRBV11-3
CASSDTSAPDTQYF
TGTGCCAGCAGCGACACTAGCGCTCCAGATACGCAGTATTTT
>.|TRBJ1-6|17|TRBD1|TRBV5-1
CASSFGGQGIYNSPLHF
TGCGCCAGCAGCTTCGGGGGACAGGGAATTTATAATTCACCCCTCCACTTT
>few|TRBJ2-7|12|.|TRBV5-1
CASSLGQPEQYF
TGCGCCAGCAGCTTGGGACAGCCAGAGCAGTACTTC
>.|TRBJ1-2|14|TRBD1|TRBV20-1
CSARDRDRGDGYTF
TGCAGTGCTAGAGACCGGGACAGGGGAGATGGCTACACCTTC
>few|TRBJ2-1|15|.|TRBV2
CASSDPGTSYNEQFF
TGTGCCAGCAGTGATCCGGGGACCTCCTACAATGAGCAGTTCTTC
>few|TRBJ1-6|14|.|TRBV2
CASSLAGDNSPLHF
TGTGCCAGCTCTTTAGCCGGGGATAATTCACCCCTCCACTTT
>.|TRBJ2-2|15|.|TRBV4-1
CASSPSGAPAGELFF
TGCGCCAGCAGCCCATCCGGTGCCCCGGCCGGGGAGCTGTTTTTT
>.|TRBJ1-5|14|.|TRBV10-3
CAISRGQVAEPQHF
TGTGCCATCAGTCGCGGGCAGGTTGCGGAGCCCCAGCATTTT
>few|TRBJ1-2|13|.|TRBV10-3
CAISESASTGYTF
TGTGCCATCAGTGAGTCGGCCAGTACTGGCTACACCTTC
>.|TRBJ1-1|17|TRBD1|TRBV18
CASSPLNGQGMNTEAFF
TGTGCCAGCTCACCACTAAATGGACAGGGTATGAACACTGAAGCTTTCTTT
>many|TRBJ2-3|13|.|TRBV18
CASSPPSTDTQYF
TGTGCCAGCAGCCCTCCTAGCACAGATACGCAGTATTTT
>few|TRBJ2-1|15|TRBD2|TRBV7-2
CASRLAGGFGNEQFF
TGTGCCAGCAGGCTAGCGGGGGGGTTTGGGAATGAGCAGTTCTTC
>.|TRBJ2-7|15|TRBD2|TRBV6-5
CASSHSSGPYNEQYF
TGTGCCAGCAGCCATTCTAGCGGGCCATACAATGAGCAGTACTTC
>.|TRBJ1-4|14|.|TRBV14
CASSQEWPDNVLFF
TGTGCCAGCAGCCAAGAATGGCCCGATAACGTACTGTTTTTT
>.|TRBJ2-7|13|.|TRBV5-1
CASSFGVRYGQYF
TGCGCCAGCAGCTTTGGAGTTCGTTACGGGCAGTACTTC
>.|TRBJ2-1|14|.|TRBV7-8
CASSLSTGTNEQFF
TGTGCCAGCAGCTTGTCAACGGGTACGAATGAGCAGTTCTTC
>few|TRBJ1-2|17|.|TRBV21-1
CASSNRSGRSTNYGYTF
TGTGCCAGCAGCAATCGGTCGGGGAGGAGCACTAACTATGGCTACACCTTC
>few|TRBJ2-5|16|TRBD1|TRBV18
CASSPRTGGSQETQYF
TGTGCCAGCTCACCGAGGACAGGGGGTTCCCAAGAGACCCAGTACTTC